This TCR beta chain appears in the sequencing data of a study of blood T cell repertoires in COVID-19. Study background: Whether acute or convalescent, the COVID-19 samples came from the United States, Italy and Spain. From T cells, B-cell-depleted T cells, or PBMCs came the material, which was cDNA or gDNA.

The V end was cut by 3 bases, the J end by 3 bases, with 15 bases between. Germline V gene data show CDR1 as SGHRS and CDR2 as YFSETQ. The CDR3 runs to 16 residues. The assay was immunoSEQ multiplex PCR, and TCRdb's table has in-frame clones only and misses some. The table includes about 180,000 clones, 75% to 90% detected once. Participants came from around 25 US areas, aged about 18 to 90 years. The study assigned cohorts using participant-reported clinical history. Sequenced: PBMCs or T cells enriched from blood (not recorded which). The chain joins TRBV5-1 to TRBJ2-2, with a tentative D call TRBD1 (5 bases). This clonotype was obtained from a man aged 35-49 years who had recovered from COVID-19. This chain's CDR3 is CASSSVWGTDTGELFF. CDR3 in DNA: TGCGCCAGCAGCTCCGTGTGGGGCACGGACACCGGGGAGCTGTTTTTT.